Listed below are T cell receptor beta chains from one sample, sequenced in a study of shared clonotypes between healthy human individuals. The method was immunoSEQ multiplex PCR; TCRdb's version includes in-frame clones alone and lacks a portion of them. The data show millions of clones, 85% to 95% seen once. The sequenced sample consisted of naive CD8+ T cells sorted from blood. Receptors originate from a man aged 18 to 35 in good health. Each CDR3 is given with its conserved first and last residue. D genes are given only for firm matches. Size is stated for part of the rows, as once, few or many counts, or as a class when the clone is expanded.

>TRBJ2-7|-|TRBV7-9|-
CASSPRGLNFYEQYF
TGTGCCAGCAGCCCCCGCGGCCTTAATTTCTACGAGCAGTACTTC
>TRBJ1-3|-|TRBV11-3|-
CASSPNAGNTIYF
TGTGCCAGCAGCCCCAACGCGGGAAACACCATATATTTT
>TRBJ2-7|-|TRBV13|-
CASSEGVNEQYF
TGTGCCAGCAGTGAGGGAGTCAACGAGCAGTACTTC
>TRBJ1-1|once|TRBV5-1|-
CASREGFGTEAFF
TGCGCCAGCAGGGAGGGTTTTGGCACTGAAGCTTTCTTT
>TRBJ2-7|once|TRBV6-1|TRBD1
CASGVTGESYEQYF
TGTGCCAGCGGGGTGACAGGGGAAAGCTACGAGCAGTACTTC
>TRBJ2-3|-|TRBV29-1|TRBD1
CSVRLGDSSITDTQYF
TGCAGCGTTCGGCTTGGGGACAGCTCTATCACAGATACGCAGTATTTT
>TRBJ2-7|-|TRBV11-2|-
CASAQGSYEQYF
TGTGCCAGCGCACAGGGCTCCTACGAGCAGTACTTC
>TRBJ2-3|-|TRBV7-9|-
CASSLDPRDTQYF
TGTGCCAGCAGCTTAGACCCCCGGGATACGCAGTATTTT
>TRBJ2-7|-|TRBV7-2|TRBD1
CASSSRGQAIRDYEQYF
TGTGCCAGCAGCTCACGAGGACAGGCAATTAGAGACTACGAGCAGTACTTC
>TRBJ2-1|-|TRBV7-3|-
CASSLGGEQFF
TGTGCCAGCAGCTTAGGTGGGGAGCAGTTCTTC
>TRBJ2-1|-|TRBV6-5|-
CASSYTSHNEQFF
TGTGCCAGCAGTTACACCTCACACAATGAGCAGTTCTTC
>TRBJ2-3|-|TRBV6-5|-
CASSYDRGTDTQYF
TGTGCCAGCAGTTATGACCGAGGGACAGATACGCAGTATTTT
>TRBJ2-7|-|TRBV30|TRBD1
CAWSVQGAGEQYF
TGTGCCTGGAGTGTCCAGGGGGCGGGAGAGCAGTACTTC
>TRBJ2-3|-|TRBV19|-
CASSIYVTDTQYF
TGTGCCAGTAGTATCTATGTCACAGATACGCAGTATTTT
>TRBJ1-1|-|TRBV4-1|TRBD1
CASGQGANTEAFF
TGCGCCAGTGGACAGGGGGCGAACACTGAAGCTTTCTTT
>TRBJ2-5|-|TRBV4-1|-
CASSQVLGGSETQYF
TGCGCCAGCAGCCAAGTCCTGGGGGGCAGCGAGACCCAGTACTTC
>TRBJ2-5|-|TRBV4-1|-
CASSRILRLEETQYF
TGCGCCAGCAGCCGAATTCTGCGACTGGAGGAGACCCAGTACTTC
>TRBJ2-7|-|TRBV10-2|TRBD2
CASRGGEINEQYF
TGCGCCAGCAGGGGAGGGGAAATAAACGAGCAGTACTTC
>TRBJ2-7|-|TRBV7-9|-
CASSLGSTTYEQYF
TGTGCCAGCAGCTTAGGCTCAACGACCTACGAGCAGTACTTC
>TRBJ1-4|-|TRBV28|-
CASSFVGAGEKLFF
TGTGCCAGCAGTTTTGTGGGGGCGGGGGAAAAACTGTTTTTT
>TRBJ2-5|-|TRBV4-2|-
CASSQVHPGEETQYF
TGTGCCAGCAGCCAAGTTCATCCGGGAGAAGAGACCCAGTACTTC
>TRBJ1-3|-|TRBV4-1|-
CASSLAGEDTIYF
TGCGCCAGCAGCCTGGCGGGCGAAGACACCATATATTTT
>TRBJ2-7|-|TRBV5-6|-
CASSFSSLAHEQYF
TGTGCCAGCAGCTTCAGCAGCTTGGCGCACGAGCAGTACTTC
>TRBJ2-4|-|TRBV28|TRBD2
CASSLLAGGAKNIQYF
TGTGCCAGCAGTTTATTAGCGGGGGGAGCCAAAAACATTCAGTACTTC
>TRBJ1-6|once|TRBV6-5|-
CASSVDRTNSPLHF
TGTGCCAGCAGCGTAGACAGGACTAATTCACCCCTCCACTTT
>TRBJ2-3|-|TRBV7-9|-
CASSPEERDTQYF
TGTGCCAGCAGCCCCGAAGAACGAGATACGCAGTATTTT
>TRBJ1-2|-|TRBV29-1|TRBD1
CSVEGEGGQGSNYGYTF
TGCAGCGTTGAAGGAGAGGGGGGACAGGGATCCAACTATGGCTACACCTTC
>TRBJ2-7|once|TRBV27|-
CASVGRGLYEQYF
TGTGCCAGCGTCGGGCGAGGCCTATACGAGCAGTACTTC
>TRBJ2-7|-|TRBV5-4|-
CASSSDSHEQYF
TGTGCCAGCAGCTCGGACAGTCACGAGCAGTACTTC